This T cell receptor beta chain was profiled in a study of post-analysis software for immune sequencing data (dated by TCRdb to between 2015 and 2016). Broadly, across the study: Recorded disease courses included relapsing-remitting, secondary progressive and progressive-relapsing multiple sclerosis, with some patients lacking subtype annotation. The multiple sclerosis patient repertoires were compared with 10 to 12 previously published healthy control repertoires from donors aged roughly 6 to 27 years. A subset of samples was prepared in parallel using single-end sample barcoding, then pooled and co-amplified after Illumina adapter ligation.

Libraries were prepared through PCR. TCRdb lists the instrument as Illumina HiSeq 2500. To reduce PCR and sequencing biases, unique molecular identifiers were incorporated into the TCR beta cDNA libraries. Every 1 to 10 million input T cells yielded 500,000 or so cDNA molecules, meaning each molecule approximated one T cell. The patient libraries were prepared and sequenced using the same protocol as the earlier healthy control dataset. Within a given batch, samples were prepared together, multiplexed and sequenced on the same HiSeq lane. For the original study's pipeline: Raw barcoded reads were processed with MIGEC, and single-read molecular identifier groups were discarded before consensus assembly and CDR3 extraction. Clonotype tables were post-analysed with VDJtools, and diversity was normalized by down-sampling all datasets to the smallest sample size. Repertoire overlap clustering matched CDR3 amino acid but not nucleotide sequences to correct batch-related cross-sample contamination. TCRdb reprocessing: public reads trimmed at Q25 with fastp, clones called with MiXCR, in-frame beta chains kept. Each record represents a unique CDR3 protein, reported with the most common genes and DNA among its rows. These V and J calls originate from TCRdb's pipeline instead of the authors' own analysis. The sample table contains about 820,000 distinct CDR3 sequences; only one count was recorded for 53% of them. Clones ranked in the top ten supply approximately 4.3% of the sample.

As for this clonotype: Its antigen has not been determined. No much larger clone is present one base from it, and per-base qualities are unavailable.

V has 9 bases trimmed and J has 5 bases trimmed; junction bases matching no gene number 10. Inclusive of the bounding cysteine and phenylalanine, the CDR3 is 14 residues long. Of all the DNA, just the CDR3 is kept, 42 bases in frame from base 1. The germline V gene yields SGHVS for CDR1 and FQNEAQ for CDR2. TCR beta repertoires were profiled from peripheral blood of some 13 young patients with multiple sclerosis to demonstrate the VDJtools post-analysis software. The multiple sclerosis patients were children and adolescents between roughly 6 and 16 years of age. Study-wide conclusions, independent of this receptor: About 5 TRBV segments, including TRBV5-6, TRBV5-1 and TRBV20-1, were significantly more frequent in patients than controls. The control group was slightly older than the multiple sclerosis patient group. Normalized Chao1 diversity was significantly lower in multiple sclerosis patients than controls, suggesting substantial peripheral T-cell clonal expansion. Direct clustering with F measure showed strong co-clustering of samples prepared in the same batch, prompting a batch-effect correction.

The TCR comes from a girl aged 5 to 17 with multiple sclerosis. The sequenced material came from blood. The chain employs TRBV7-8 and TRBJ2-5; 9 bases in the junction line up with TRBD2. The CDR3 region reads CASSPRGGRETQYF. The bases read TGTGCCAGTAGCCCGCGGGGGGGAAGGGAGACCCAGTACTTC.